Below are 7 T cell receptor beta chains sequenced from a single sample in a study of blood T cell repertoires in COVID-19. Libraries were prepared by immunoSEQ multiplex PCR; TCRdb keeps only in-frame clonotypes and omits some of them. The data show about 280,000 clones, around nine tenths seen once. The specimen was PBMCs or T cells enriched from blood (not recorded which). These receptor sequences come from a woman between 55 and 75 years old who had recovered from COVID-19.

The chain couples TRBV5-4 to TRBJ2-3, with D possibly matching TRBD2 (6 bases). The CDR3 has 15 residues. V was pared by 2 bases and J by 5 bases, with 15 bases between. Germline V gene data show CDR1 as SGHNT and CDR2 as YYREEE (reference sequence). CDR3 DNA sequence: TGTGCCAGCAGCTTCGGCGGGGCCAATCGAGATACGCAGTATTTT. Its protein product is CASSFGGANRDTQYF.

The CDR3 DNA is TGTGCCAGCAGCTCGCCGGGACAGGGAGAGACCCAGTACTTC. This translates into CASSSPGQGETQYF. The chain is built from TRBV14 and TRBJ2-5, with 9 positions matching TRBD1. Germline values: CDR1 SGHDN, CDR2 FVKESK. This CDR3 spans 14 amino acids. The trim removed 5 bases at V and 4 bases at J, leaving 5 bases unmatched.

The rearrangement joins TRBV2 to TRBJ1-1; no reliable D call. Trimming stripped 4 bases from V and 0 bases from J, with 6 bases between. The CDR3 is made up of 13 amino acids. Germline lookup yields CDR1 SNHLY and CDR2 FYNNEI. CDR3: CASSVDMNTEAFF. CDR3 sequence (DNA): TGTGCCAGCAGTGTAGACATGAACACTGAAGCTTTCTTT.

Worth noting for this clone: The junction departs from the called germline gene at one end, perhaps through a read error. The chain employs TRBV7-7 and TRBJ2-2; possibly TRBD1 for D (6 bases). Looked up from germline, CDR1 is SSHAT and CDR2 is FNYEAQ (reference sequence). There are 15 residues in the CDR3. The CDR3 reads CASSLSGVSTGELFF. For the CDR3, the DNA is TGTGCTAGCAGCTTGTCAGGGGTCAGCACCGGGGAGCTGTTTTTT.

The chain couples TRBV5-4 to TRBJ2-6; 8 positions match TRBD1. Trimming cost V 2 bases and J 2 bases; bases outside gene matches: 9. Germline V gene data show CDR1 as SGHNT and CDR2 as YYREEE (reference sequence). The CDR3 loop spans 18 amino acids. CDR3 loop: CASSLLGTGSAGANVLTF. CDR3 DNA sequence: TGTGCCAGCAGCTTACTCGGGACAGGATCAGCTGGGGCCAACGTCCTGACTTTC. Complete variable domain (other parts from reference TRBV5-4 and TRBJ2-6): ETGVTQSPTHLIKTRGQQVTLRCSSQSGHNTVSWYQQALGQGPQFIFQYYREEENGRGNFPPRFSGLQFPNYSSELNVNALELDDSALYLCASSLLGTGSAGANVLTFGAGSRLTVL.

This chain links TRBV9 with TRBJ2-1, with 7 bases aligning to TRBD2. The length of the CDR3 is 14 residues. Germline V gene sequence: CDR1 SGDLS, CDR2 YYNGEE. V was clipped by 4 bases and J by 8 bases; unmatched bases: 9. CDR3 DNA: TGTGCCAGCAGCCCAAGAGGCGGGGGAGATGAGCAGTTCTTC. Translating gives CASSPRGGGDEQFF.

The chain couples TRBV3-1 (or the pseudogene TRBV3-2) to TRBJ2-1, with D possibly TRBD1 on 6 matching bases. CDR3 length equals 14 residues. The V and J ends lost 1 base and 9 bases respectively, with 13 bases between them. Germline V CDR1 and CDR2: LGHDT, YNNKEL (reference sequence). The CDR3 sequence is CASSQVRGGSEQFF. The CDR3 nucleotides read TGTGCCAGCAGCCAAGTACGTGGGGGCAGTGAGCAGTTCTTC.